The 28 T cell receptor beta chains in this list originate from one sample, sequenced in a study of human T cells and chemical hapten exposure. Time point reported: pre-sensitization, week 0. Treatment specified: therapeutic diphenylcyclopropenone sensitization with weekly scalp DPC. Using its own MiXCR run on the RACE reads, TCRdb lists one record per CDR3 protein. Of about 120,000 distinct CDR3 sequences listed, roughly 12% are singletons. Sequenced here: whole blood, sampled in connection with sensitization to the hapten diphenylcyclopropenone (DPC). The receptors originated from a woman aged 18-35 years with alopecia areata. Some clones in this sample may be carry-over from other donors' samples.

DNA of the CDR3: TGTGCCAGCTCATCGACAGCTGTCACTGAAGCTTTCTTT. This translates into CASSSTAVTEAFF. The V gene is TRBV18, the J gene TRBJ1-1; tentatively, D is TRBD1 (5 bases). There are 13 residues in the CDR3. Per germline, CDR1 KGHSH and CDR2 LQKENI. Trimming removed 5 bases from V and 4 bases from J, with 11 bases in between.

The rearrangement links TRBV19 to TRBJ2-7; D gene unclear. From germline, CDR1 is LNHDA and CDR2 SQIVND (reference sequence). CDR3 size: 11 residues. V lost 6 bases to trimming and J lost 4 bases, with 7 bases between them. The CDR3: CASRWGYEQYF. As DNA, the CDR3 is TGTGCCAGTAGATGGGGATACGAGCAGTACTTC. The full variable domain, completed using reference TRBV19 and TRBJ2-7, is DGGITQSPKYLFRKEGQNVTLSCEQNLNHDAMYWYRQDPGQGLRLIYYSQIVNDFQKGDIAEGYSVSREKKESFPLTVTSAQKNPTAFYLCASRWGYEQYFGPGTRLTVT.

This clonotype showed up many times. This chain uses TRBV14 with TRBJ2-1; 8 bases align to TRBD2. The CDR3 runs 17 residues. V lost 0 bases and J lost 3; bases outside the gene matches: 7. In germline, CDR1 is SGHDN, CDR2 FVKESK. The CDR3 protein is CASSQETSANFYNEQFF. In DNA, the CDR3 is TGTGCCAGCAGCCAAGAGACTAGCGCAAATTTCTACAATGAGCAGTTCTTC. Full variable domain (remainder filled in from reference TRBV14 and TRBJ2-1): EAGVTQFPSHSVIEKGQTVTLRCDPISGHDNLYWYRRVMGKEIKFLLHFVKESKQDESGMPNNRFLAERTGGTYSTLKVQPAELEDSGVYFCASSQETSANFYNEQFFGPGTRLTVL.

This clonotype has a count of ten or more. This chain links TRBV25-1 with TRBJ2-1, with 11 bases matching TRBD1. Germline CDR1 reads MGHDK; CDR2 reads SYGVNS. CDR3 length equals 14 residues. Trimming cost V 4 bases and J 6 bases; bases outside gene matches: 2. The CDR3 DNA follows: TGTGCCAGCAGTGTGGGACAGGGGGTCAATGAGCAGTTCTTC. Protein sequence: CASSVGQGVNEQFF.

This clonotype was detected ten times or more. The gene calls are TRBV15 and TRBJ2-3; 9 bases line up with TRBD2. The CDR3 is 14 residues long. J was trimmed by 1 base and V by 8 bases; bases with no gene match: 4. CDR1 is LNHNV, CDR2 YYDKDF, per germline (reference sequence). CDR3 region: CATPLAGGTDTQYF. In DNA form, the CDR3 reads TGTGCCACCCCCTTAGCGGGGGGCACAGATACGCAGTATTTT.

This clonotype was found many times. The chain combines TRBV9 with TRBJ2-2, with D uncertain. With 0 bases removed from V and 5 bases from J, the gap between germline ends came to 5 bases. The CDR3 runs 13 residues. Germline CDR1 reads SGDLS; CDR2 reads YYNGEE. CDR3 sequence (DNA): TGTGCCAGCAGCGTAGTAGGGACCGGGGAGCTGTTTTTT. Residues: CASSVVGTGELFF.

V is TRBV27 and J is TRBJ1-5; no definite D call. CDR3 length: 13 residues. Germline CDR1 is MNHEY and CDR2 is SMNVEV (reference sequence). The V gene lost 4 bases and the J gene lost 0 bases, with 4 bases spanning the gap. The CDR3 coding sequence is TGTGCCAGCAGTTCCCATAGCAATCAGCCCCAGCATTTT. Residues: CASSSHSNQPQHF.

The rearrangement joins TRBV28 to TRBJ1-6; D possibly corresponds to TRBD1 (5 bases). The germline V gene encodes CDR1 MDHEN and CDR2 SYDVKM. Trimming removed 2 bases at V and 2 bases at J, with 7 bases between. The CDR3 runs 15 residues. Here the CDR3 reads CASSLQGPYNSPLHF. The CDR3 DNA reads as TGTGCCAGCAGTTTACAGGGTCCCTATAATTCACCCCTCCACTTT.

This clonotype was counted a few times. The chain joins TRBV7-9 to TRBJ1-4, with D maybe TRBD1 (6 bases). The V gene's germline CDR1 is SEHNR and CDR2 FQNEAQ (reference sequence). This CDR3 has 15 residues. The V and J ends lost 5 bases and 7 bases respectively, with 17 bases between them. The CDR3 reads CASSGATGWGEKLFF. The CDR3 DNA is TGTGCCAGCAGCGGAGCGACAGGTTGGGGTGAAAAACTGTTTTTT.

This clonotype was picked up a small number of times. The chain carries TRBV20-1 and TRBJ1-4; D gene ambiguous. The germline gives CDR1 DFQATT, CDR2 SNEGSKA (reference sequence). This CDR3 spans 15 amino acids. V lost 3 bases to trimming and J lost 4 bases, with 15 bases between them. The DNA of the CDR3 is TGCAGTGCTAGCGAAGACGGGATTGATAATGAAAAACTGTTTTTT. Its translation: CSASEDGIDNEKLFF.

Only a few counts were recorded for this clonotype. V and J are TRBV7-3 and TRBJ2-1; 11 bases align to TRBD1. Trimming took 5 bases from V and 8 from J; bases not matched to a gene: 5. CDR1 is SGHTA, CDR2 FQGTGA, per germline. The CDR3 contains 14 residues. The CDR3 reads CASSQGQGADEQFF. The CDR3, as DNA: TGTGCCAGCAGCCAAGGACAGGGGGCTGATGAGCAGTTCTTC.

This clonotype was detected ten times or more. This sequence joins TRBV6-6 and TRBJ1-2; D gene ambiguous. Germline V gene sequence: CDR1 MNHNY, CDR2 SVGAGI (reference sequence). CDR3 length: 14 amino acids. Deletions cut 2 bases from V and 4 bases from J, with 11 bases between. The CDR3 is CASSYPRRVYGYTF. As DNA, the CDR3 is TGTGCCAGCAGTTACCCTCGTAGGGTCTATGGCTACACCTTC.

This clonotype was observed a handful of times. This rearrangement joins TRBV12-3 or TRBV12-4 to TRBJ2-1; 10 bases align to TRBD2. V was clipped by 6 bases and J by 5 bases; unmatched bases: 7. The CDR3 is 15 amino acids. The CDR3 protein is CASSTSSGGNNEQFF. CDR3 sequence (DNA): TGTGCCAGCAGCACCTCTAGCGGGGGTAACAATGAGCAGTTCTTC.

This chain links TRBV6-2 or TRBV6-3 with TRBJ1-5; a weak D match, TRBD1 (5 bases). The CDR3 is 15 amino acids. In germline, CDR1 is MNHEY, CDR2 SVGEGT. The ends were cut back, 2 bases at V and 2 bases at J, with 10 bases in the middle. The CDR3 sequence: CASSYSGGGNQPQHF. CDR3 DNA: TGTGCCAGCAGTTACAGCGGGGGAGGCAATCAGCCCCAGCATTTT.

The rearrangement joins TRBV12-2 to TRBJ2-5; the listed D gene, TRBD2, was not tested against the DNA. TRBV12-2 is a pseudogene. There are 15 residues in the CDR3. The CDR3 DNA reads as TGTGCAAGTCGCTTAGGTCTGCTAGCACAAGAGACCCAGTACTTC. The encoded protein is CASRLGLLAQETQYF.

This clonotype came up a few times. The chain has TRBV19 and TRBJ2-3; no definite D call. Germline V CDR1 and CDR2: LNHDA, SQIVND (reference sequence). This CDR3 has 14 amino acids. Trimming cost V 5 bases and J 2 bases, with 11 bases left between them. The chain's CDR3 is CASSPRVLTDTQYF. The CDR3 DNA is TGTGCCAGTAGTCCCCGGGTCCTCACAGATACGCAGTATTTT.

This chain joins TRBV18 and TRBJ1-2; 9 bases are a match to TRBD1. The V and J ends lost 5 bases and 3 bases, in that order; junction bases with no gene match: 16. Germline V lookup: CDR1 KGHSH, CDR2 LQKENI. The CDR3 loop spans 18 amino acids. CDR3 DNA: TGTGCCAGCTCATCACTACCAATCCGGGACAGGGCTGACTATGGCTACACCTTC. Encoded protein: CASSSLPIRDRADYGYTF.

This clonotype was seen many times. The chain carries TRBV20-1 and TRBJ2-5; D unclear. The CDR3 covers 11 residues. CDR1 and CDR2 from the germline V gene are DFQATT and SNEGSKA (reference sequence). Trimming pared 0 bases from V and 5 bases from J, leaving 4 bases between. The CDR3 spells CSARDRETQYF. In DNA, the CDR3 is TGCAGTGCTAGAGATCGGGAGACCCAGTACTTC.

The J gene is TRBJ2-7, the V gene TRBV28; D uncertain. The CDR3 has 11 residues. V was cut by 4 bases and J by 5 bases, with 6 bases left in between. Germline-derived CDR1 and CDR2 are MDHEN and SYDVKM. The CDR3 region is CASSSPHEQYF. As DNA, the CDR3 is TGTGCCAGCAGTTCCCCACACGAGCAGTACTTC.

CDR3 in amino acids: CASSLPPGNTIYF. CDR3 DNA sequence: TGTGCCAGCAGCTTACCACCAGGAAACACCATATATTTT. The rearrangement joins TRBV11-2 to TRBJ1-3; D not resolved. CDR1 and CDR2 from the germline V gene are SGHAT and FQNNGV. The CDR3 has 13 amino acids. V was shortened by 2 bases and J by 4 bases, with 6 bases between the two germline ends.

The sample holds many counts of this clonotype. CDR3: CASSSPVGPKHF. The CDR3 nucleotides are TGTGCCAGCAGTTCCCCTGTCGGTCCTAAGCATTTT. This rearrangement joins TRBV27 to TRBJ1-5; D not certain. Germline CDR1 and CDR2: MNHEY and SMNVEV (reference sequence). The CDR3 runs 12 residues. V was shortened by 4 bases and J by 14 bases, with 15 bases between the two germline ends.

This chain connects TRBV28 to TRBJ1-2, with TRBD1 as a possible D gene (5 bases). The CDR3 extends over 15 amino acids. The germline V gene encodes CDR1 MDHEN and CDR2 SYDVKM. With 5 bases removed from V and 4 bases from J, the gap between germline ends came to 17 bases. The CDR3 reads CASSRPGSGFYGYTF. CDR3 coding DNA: TGTGCCAGCAGTAGACCAGGGAGTGGGTTCTATGGCTACACCTTC.

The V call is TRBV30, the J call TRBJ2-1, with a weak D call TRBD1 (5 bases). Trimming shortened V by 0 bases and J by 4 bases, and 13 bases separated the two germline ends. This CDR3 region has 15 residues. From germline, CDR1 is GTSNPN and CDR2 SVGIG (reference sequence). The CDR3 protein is CAWSVPEAGYNEQFF. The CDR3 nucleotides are TGTGCCTGGAGTGTGCCCGAAGCAGGGTACAATGAGCAGTTCTTC.

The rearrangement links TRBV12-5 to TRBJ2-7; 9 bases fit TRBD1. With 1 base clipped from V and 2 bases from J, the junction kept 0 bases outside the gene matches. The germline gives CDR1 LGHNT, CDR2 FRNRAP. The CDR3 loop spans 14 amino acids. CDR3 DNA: TGTGCTAGTGGTTTGGGGACAGGGGCCTACGAGCAGTACTTC. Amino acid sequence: CASGLGTGAYEQYF.

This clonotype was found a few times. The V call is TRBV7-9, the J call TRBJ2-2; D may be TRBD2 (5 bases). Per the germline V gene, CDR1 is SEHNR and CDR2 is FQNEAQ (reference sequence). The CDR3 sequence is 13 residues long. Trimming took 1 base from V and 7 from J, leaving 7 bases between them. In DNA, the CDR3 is TGTGCCAGCAGCTTAGAGGAGGTCGGGGAGCTGTTTTTT. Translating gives CASSLEEVGELFF.

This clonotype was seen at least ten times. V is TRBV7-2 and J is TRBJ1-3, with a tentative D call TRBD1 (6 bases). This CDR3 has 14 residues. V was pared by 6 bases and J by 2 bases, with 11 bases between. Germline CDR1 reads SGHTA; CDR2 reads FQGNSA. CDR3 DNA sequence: TGTGCCAGCAGTATAGGGGGAGCTGGAAACACCATATATTTT. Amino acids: CASSIGGAGNTIYF.

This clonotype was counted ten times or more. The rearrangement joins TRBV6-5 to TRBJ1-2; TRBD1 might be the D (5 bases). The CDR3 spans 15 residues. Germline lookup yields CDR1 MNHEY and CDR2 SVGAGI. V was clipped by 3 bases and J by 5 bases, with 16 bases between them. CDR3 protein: CASSYLGDSTYGYTF. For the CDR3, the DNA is TGTGCCAGCAGTTATCTAGGGGATTCGACGTATGGCTACACCTTC.

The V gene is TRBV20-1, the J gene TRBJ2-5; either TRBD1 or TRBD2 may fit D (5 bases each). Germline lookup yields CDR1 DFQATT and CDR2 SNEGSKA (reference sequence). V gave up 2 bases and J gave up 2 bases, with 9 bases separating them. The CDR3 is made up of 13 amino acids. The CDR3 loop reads CSARPGPQETQYF. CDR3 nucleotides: TGCAGTGCTAGACCGGGGCCTCAAGAGACCCAGTACTTC.